This T cell receptor (beta chain) was profiled in a study of blood T cell repertoires in COVID-19. Study information: Some COVID-19 samples were acute and others convalescent; all came from the United States, Italy and Spain. PBMCs, B-cell-depleted T cells, or T cells were the source of the cDNA or gDNA that made up the material.

This clone was seen only a few times. In germline, CDR1 is SEHNR, CDR2 FQNEAQ (reference sequence). With 5 bases removed from V and 0 bases from J, the gap between germline ends came to 14 bases. The CDR3 loop spans 16 amino acids. Original processing notes: Estimated nucleated cell counts came from reference gene primer amplification. TCRdb's copy holds only in-frame clones and misses some; the assay was immunoSEQ multiplex PCR. V, J and clone size reflect that table, while D and trimming were determined from the DNA. The sample carries about 140,000 clones, 80% to 90% recorded once. V and J are TRBV7-9 and TRBJ1-3; D ambiguous. Sequencing was performed on peripheral blood. This receptor was identified in a woman in her sixties or seventies with active COVID-19. CDR3 region: CASSPQISLSGNTIYF. The CDR3 nucleotides read TGTGCCAGCAGCCCCCAGATTAGCCTCTCTGGAAACACCATATATTTT.